This T cell receptor (beta chain) was captured in a study of T-cell reconstitution after alpha-beta-depleted transplantation in children. Overall study findings and caveats: Newly generated T cells supplied most T-cell counts and diversity one year post-transplant. Surviving recipient cells, namely T cells and thymic progenitors, were the source of high day-60 TCRbeta diversity in some patients. Several hundred graft clones that had expanded were reportedly the source of alpha-beta T cells about two months after transplant.

As it was prepared, the TCRbeta library received unique molecular identifiers. Each CDR3 protein gets one entry after TCRdb re-called the PCR reads with MiXCR. The repertoire includes a few hundred thousand distinct CDR3 sequences, 20% to 30% of them detected once, and approximately 33% sits in the top ten. This clonotype turned up a few times. The antigen is unknown. The receptor comes from a boy in the first two years of life with Wiskott-Aldrich syndrome, due to receive a stem cell transplant. The sequencing used PBMCs, collected before TCRalphabeta/CD19-depleted stem cell transplant.

CDR3 in DNA: TGCGCCAGCAGGGGACTAGCGGCTAGCACAGATACGCAGTATTTT. Its protein product is CASRGLAASTDTQYF. The chain is built from TRBV5-1 and TRBJ2-3; TRBD2 agrees at 11 bases. This CDR3 has 15 amino acids. The J segment lost 0 bases and the V segment lost 5 bases, leaving 2 bases of the junction unmatched. From germline, CDR1 is SGHRS and CDR2 YFSETQ.